A single sample gave rise to the 4 T cell receptor beta chains below, sequenced in a study of blood T cell repertoires in COVID-19 (dated by TCRdb to the early 2020s). The library was produced with the immunoSEQ multiplex PCR assay. TCRdb limited this immuneACCESS table to in-frame rearrangements with V and J called. A share of clones is missing; checked studies link under half to unresolved V genes, and the rest is unexplained. The sample table lists about half a million clones, 80% to 90% of them with a count of one. 3.2% of the sample comes from the top ten. Sequenced input: peripheral blood. The source of these receptors is a human donor in a cohort sampled during active COVID-19.

The chain's CDR3 is CSVVGQGVREQYF. CDR3 sequence (DNA): TGCAGCGTTGTTGGACAGGGTGTCCGGGAGCAGTACTTC. J is TRBJ2-7 and V is TRBV29-1; TRBD1 matches 8 bases. V trimming: 4 bases; J trimming: 7 bases; junction bases outside the gene matches: 9. CDR1 and CDR2 (germline): SQVTM, ANQGSEA. This CDR3 spans 13 amino acids.

The chain combines TRBV27 with TRBJ2-1; the match to TRBD2 covers 9 bases. CDR3 length: 17 residues. J was trimmed by 7 bases and V by 0 bases; bases with no gene match: 10. Germline CDR1 is MNHEY and CDR2 is SMNVEV (reference sequence). The CDR3 region has the DNA TGTGCCAGCAGTTTATCGAAGGTGCGTAGCGGGAGAAATGAGCAGTTCTTC. Its protein is CASSLSKVRSGRNEQFF.

The genes are TRBV30 and TRBJ2-5, with 13 bases identical to TRBD2. Germline lookup yields CDR1 GTSNPN and CDR2 SVGIG (reference sequence). J lost 4 bases, V lost 3 bases, and 8 bases had no gene match. The CDR3 is 16 amino acids. The CDR3 DNA sequence: TGTGCCTGGAGCCCCAAACTAGCGGGAGGGCGAGAGACCCAGTACTTC. Amino acid sequence: CAWSPKLAGGRETQYF.

The chain employs TRBV27 and TRBJ2-2, with TRBD1 matching 9 bases. Trimming cost V 4 bases and J 4 bases; bases outside gene matches: 10. The CDR3 spans 17 residues. Germline V lookup: CDR1 MNHEY, CDR2 SMNVEV (reference sequence). CDR3: CASSSFGTGSSTGELFF. CDR3 sequence (DNA): TGTGCCAGCAGTTCCTTTGGGACAGGGAGTAGCACCGGGGAGCTGTTTTTT.